This TCR beta chain was captured by sequencing in a study of human T cells and chemical hapten exposure. TCRdb used MiXCR to reprocess the RACE reads, holding one entry per CDR3 protein. The sample carries about 99,000 distinct CDR3 sequences, 12% recorded once. Germline-derived CDR1 and CDR2 are SGHNT and YYREEE (reference sequence). The J segment lost 7 bases and the V segment lost 0 bases, leaving 10 bases of the junction unmatched. This CDR3 region has 15 residues. This sample's time point: patch test 1, 2 weeks after DPC sensitization. Regarding treatment: therapeutic diphenylcyclopropenone sensitization with weekly scalp DPC. The drawing of blood occurred before each patch test was applied. Points from the study as a whole: Expanded TCRs created a significantly greater count of big CDR3 similarity clusters than controls did. In the PT1 data, expanded TCR counts showed a positive correlation with patch test score.

In its sample, this clonotype was seen a few times. Its antigen remains unknown. This chain uses TRBV5-4 with TRBJ2-7; 7 bases fit TRBD1. This TCR derives from a woman aged 35 to 49 with alopecia areata. Some clones in this sample may be carry-over from other donors' samples. The sample in question was whole blood, obtained in connection with sensitization to the hapten diphenylcyclopropenone (DPC). CDR3 sequence (DNA): TGTGCCAGCAGCTTGGAAACGGGTGGCAGGGGGGAGCAGTACTTC. Its protein is CASSLETGGRGEQYF.